Shown below are 24 T cell receptor beta chains from a single sample sequenced in a study of post-analysis software for immune sequencing data. Study-wide findings and caveats: Four to six TRBV segments were more frequent in patients than controls; TRBV5-6, TRBV5-1 and TRBV20-1 belonged to this group.

No cognate antigen is known for these TCRs. TCR beta cDNA libraries had unique molecular identifiers. MiXCR, run by TCRdb on the PCR reads, gives a single entry per CDR3 protein. The sample includes roughly 570,000 distinct CDR3 sequences, around 36% seen only once; the top ten take 5% to 6%. Sequencing was carried out using blood. The receptors derive from a girl aged 2-17 years with multiple sclerosis.

This clonotype is a singleton in its sample. DNA for the CDR3: TGTGCCACCAGCATAGGGACAGGGGGCCCTCAGCCCCAGCATTTT. As protein: CATSIGTGGPQPQHF. This rearrangement joins TRBV15 to TRBJ1-5; 12 nucleotides align to TRBD1. V shed 4 bases and J 6 bases; nucleotides not matched to a gene: 4. There are 15 residues in the CDR3. The germline V gene encodes CDR1 LNHNV and CDR2 YYDKDF (reference sequence).

This chain links TRBV5-1 with TRBJ2-5; 9 nucleotides agree with TRBD1. The CDR3 extends over 14 amino acids. Germline-derived CDR1 and CDR2 are SGHRS and YFSETQ. Trimming took 3 bases from V and 4 from J; bases not matched to a gene: 4. CDR3 region: CASSWTGAGETQYF. CDR3 coding DNA: TGCGCCAGCAGCTGGACAGGGGCGGGAGAGACCCAGTACTTC.

The chain recombines TRBV5-6 with TRBJ2-1; 11 nucleotides match TRBD2. This CDR3 has 16 amino acids. After removal of 4 bases from V and 6 bases from J, the junction contained 9 bases not matched to a gene. Germline CDR1 reads SGHDT; CDR2 reads YYEEEE. The CDR3 nucleotides read TGTGCCAGCAGCCCAGAAAACGGACTAGCGGGCAATGAGCAGTTCTTC. It specifies CASSPENGLAGNEQFF.

This clonotype showed up just a few times. V and J are TRBV12-5 and TRBJ1-1, with 12 bases that match TRBD1. In germline, CDR1 is LGHNT, CDR2 FRNRAP. V gave up 1 base and J gave up 4 bases; unmatched junction bases: 1. The CDR3 spans 15 residues. The CDR3: CASGLGGQGATEAFF. The CDR3 bases are TGTGCTAGTGGTTTGGGGGGACAGGGGGCCACTGAAGCTTTCTTT. The full variable domain, rest sourced from reference TRBV12-5 and TRBJ1-1, is DARVTQTPRHKVTEMGQEVTMRCQPILGHNTVFWYRQTMMQGLELLAYFRNRAPLDDSGMPKDRFSAEMPDATLATLKIQPSEPRDSAVYFCASGLGGQGATEAFFGQGTRLTVV.

In its sample, this clonotype was seen once. The V and J genes are TRBV5-1 and TRBJ2-3; tentative D call: TRBD1 (6 bases). The CDR3 length is 16 residues. CDR1 SGHRS and CDR2 YFSETQ come from the germline V gene. The ends were cut back, 4 bases at V and 3 bases at J, with 18 bases in the middle. CDR3 nucleotides: TGCGCCAGCAGCCGAAAACAGGGTTGGGGGACAGATACGCAGTATTTT. This gives the protein CASSRKQGWGTDTQYF.

The CDR3 coding sequence is TGTGCCAGCAGCTTAGATTGGACCTTCTCTGCTTGGGAGCTGTTTTTT. Translating gives CASSLDWTFSAWELFF. The V and J genes are TRBV11-2 and TRBJ2-2; D gene uncertain. Deletions cut 0 bases from V and 9 bases from J, with 17 bases between. CDR1 is SGHAT, CDR2 FQNNGV, per germline. The CDR3 sequence is 16 residues long.

This clonotype has more than one count but fewer than ten. The chain links TRBV20-1 to TRBJ2-5; 13 bases are shared with TRBD2. V lost 7 bases to trimming and J lost 5 bases; unmatched junction nucleotides: 7. CDR1 DFQATT and CDR2 SNEGSKA come from the germline V gene (reference sequence). The CDR3 is 14 amino acids. This CDR3 reads CSVQTSGGRETQYF. The CDR3, as DNA: TGCAGTGTCCAGACTAGCGGGGGGAGGGAGACCCAGTACTTC.

This clonotype turned up a few times. The rearrangement joins TRBV4-1 to TRBJ2-1; 11 positions match TRBD2. The CDR3 consists of 17 residues. V lost 2 bases and J lost 5; bases outside the gene matches: 8. Germline CDR1 is MGHRA and CDR2 is YSYEKL. CDR3 in DNA: TGCGCCAGCAGCCAATGGTGGGGGACTAGCGGCCACAATGAGCAGTTCTTC. Protein product: CASSQWWGTSGHNEQFF.

This chain joins TRBV10-3 and TRBJ2-3; TRBD2 agrees at 14 bases. This CDR3 has 15 residues. V lost 11 bases to trimming and J lost 0 bases; unmatched junction nucleotides: 4. Per the germline V gene, CDR1 is ENHRY and CDR2 is SYGVKD. The CDR3 DNA follows: TGTGCCTCCGGACTAGCGGGGGGTAGCACAGATACGCAGTATTTT. It specifies CASGLAGGSTDTQYF.

The chain uses TRBV12-3 or TRBV12-4 and TRBJ2-3, with D possibly TRBD2 on 7 matching bases. Trimming cost V 5 bases and J 6 bases, with 15 bases left between them. The CDR3 spans 14 residues. CDR3 nucleotide sequence: TGTGCCAGCAGTCCCGCGAGGGGGGGGGATACGCAGTATTTT. This sequence encodes CASSPARGGDTQYF.

The chain joins TRBV11-2 to TRBJ2-3, with 8 positions matching TRBD2. This CDR3 is 15 amino acids long. The ends lost 5 bases at V and 2 bases at J; junction bases unmatched: 6. CDR1 is SGHAT, CDR2 FQNNGV, per germline. This CDR3 is CASSDRGGITDTQYF. Written as DNA, the CDR3 is TGTGCCAGCAGCGACCGCGGGGGGATCACAGATACGCAGTATTTT.

The V call is TRBV11-3, the J call TRBJ2-1; TRBD2 is a possible D gene (5 bases). CDR1 is SGHNT, CDR2 YENEEA, per germline. V lost 1 base and J 4 bases, leaving 11 bases between the germline ends. The CDR3 consists of 15 residues. CDR3: CASSLGGIPYNEQFF. The CDR3 nucleotides are TGTGCCAGCAGCTTAGGAGGGATCCCTTACAATGAGCAGTTCTTC.

CDR3 amino acids: CASSLGGTGNTIYF. CDR3 bases: TGTGCCAGCAGCTTAGGAGGGACGGGTAACACCATATATTTT. The chain has TRBV7-8 and TRBJ1-3; tentative D call: TRBD1 (5 bases). The CDR3 has 14 residues. V was clipped by 1 base and J by 7 bases, with 11 bases between them. CDR1 and CDR2 (germline): SGHVS, FQNEAQ.

The chain combines TRBV20-1 with TRBJ1-2, with TRBD1 as a possible D gene (6 bases). V lost 3 bases and J 3 bases, leaving 17 bases between the germline ends. This CDR3 spans 15 amino acids. Germline V CDR1 and CDR2: DFQATT, SNEGSKA (reference sequence). CDR3 coding DNA: TGCAGTGCTAGTCATCGGTTTGGGGGGCACTATGGCTACACCTTC. It codes for CSASHRFGGHYGYTF.

This chain joins TRBV5-1 and TRBJ2-3; TRBD1 matches 9 bases. The CDR3 has 14 residues. Per the germline V gene, CDR1 is SGHRS and CDR2 is YFSETQ. V was pared by 5 bases and J by 5 bases, with 6 bases of the junction left unmatched. The CDR3 DNA reads as TGCGCCAGCAGGGCGACAGGGGGGAGAGATACGCAGTATTTT. Encoded protein: CASRATGGRDTQYF.

This chain uses TRBV24-1 with TRBJ2-1; D is uncertain. CDR3 length: 11 amino acids. Trimming stripped 5 bases from V and 7 bases from J, with 5 bases between. Germline V gene data show CDR1 as KGHDR and CDR2 as SFDVKD. The CDR3: CATSAMNEQFF. The CDR3, as DNA: TGTGCCACCAGTGCGATGAATGAGCAGTTCTTC.

The rearrangement joins TRBV20-1 to TRBJ2-4, with D tentatively TRBD1 (6 bases). The DNA end is a closer match to TRBJ2-7, so the J assignment may be wrong. This CDR3 contains 14 residues. Germline CDR1 is DFQATT and CDR2 is SNEGSKA (reference sequence). The CDR3: CSASEARGTYEQYF. The CDR3 nucleotides are TGCAGTGCTAGCGAAGCCAGGGGAACCTACGAGCAGTACTTC.

The rearrangement joins TRBV5-1 to TRBJ1-5; TRBD1 matches at 9 bases. V was clipped by 2 bases and J by 5 bases; unmatched bases: 5. Germline assignment: CDR1 SGHRS and CDR2 YFSETQ. The CDR3 has 15 amino acids. The CDR3 sequence: CASSFGTGSDQPQHF. As DNA, the CDR3 is TGCGCCAGCAGCTTCGGGACAGGGTCGGATCAGCCCCAGCATTTT.

The chain combines TRBV28 with TRBJ2-1, with D unresolved. V lost 8 bases and J 4 bases, leaving 12 bases between the germline ends. The germline gives CDR1 MDHEN, CDR2 SYDVKM. The CDR3 is 13 residues long. CDR3 region: CASVGVLYNEQFF. CDR3 bases: TGTGCCAGCGTTGGTGTTTTGTACAATGAGCAGTTCTTC.

The chain carries TRBV20-1 and TRBJ1-2, with D perhaps TRBD1 (6 bases). Germline V lookup: CDR1 DFQATT, CDR2 SNEGSKA (reference sequence). V dropped 3 bases and J dropped 0 bases, with 14 bases sitting between them. The CDR3 consists of 15 residues. The DNA for the CDR3 is TGCAGTGCTAGGGGGGCAGGGACTACTAACTATGGCTACACCTTC. Amino acids: CSARGAGTTNYGYTF.

This clonotype was seen a few times. Here the CDR3 DNA reads TGCAGCGTAGGGACAGGGGGCTGGAATGAGCAGTTCTTC. This codes for CSVGTGGWNEQFF. The chain links TRBV29-1 to TRBJ2-1; 12 bases fit TRBD1. V lost 6 bases, J lost 7 bases, and 4 bases stayed unmatched. Germline lookup yields CDR1 SQVTM and CDR2 ANQGSEA. This CDR3 is built from 13 residues.

This clonotype has just a few counts. J is TRBJ2-4 and V is TRBV4-1; the D is unclear. Germline lookup yields CDR1 MGHRA and CDR2 YSYEKL. CDR3 length: 14 residues. The V and J ends lost 1 base and 3 bases respectively, with 7 bases between them. CDR3 DNA sequence: TGCGCCAGCAGCCAAGTCCAGAACAAAAACATTCAGTACTTC. This encodes CASSQVQNKNIQYF.

This clonotype was seen a few times. The chain combines TRBV20-1 with TRBJ1-1; tentative D call: TRBD1 (5 bases). Per germline, CDR1 DFQATT and CDR2 SNEGSKA (reference sequence). The CDR3 length is 14 residues. V was cut by 4 bases and J by 3 bases, with 15 bases left in between. CDR3 in DNA: TGCAGTGCTATAGGGCCCGGGGGAGACACTGAAGCTTTCTTT. This encodes CSAIGPGGDTEAFF.

This rearrangement joins TRBV6-1 to TRBJ2-1; tentative D call: TRBD1 (6 bases). The germline V gene has CDR1 MNHNS and CDR2 SASEGT. The CDR3 extends over 16 amino acids. Trimming removed 8 bases from V and 8 bases from J, with 25 bases in between. The CDR3 DNA reads TGTGCCAGCGCAACGGGACACGGGGTCGCTGGGGATGAGCAGTTCTTC. Translated, it gives CASATGHGVAGDEQFF.